This T cell receptor (beta chain) originates from a study of T cells after yellow fever vaccination. Study observations and caveats: Among primary-vaccination clones, most reappeared after the booster, at around 97% for CD4 and around 91% for CD8.

One entry per CDR3 protein results from TCRdb running MiXCR on the 5' RACE reads. The sample consists of about 320,000 distinct CDR3 sequences, approximately 4% of them appearing once. This clonotype was observed a few times. Its target is not known. Per the germline V gene, CDR1 is LGHNA and CDR2 is YNFKEQ. V was pared by 4 bases and J by 7 bases, with 12 bases of the junction left unmatched. The CDR3 is 16 residues long. The sequenced sample was PBMCs, obtained 15 days after the yellow fever booster vaccination. The sequence derives from a man in his late teens or twenties who received the YFV17D yellow fever vaccine. V gene TRBV4-2 combines with J gene TRBJ1-5, with 8 bases fitting TRBD1. CDR3 coding DNA: TGTGCCAGCAGCCCCTCCGGACAGGGTAGCGGCCAGCCCCAGCATTTT. Amino acids: CASSPSGQGSGQPQHF.